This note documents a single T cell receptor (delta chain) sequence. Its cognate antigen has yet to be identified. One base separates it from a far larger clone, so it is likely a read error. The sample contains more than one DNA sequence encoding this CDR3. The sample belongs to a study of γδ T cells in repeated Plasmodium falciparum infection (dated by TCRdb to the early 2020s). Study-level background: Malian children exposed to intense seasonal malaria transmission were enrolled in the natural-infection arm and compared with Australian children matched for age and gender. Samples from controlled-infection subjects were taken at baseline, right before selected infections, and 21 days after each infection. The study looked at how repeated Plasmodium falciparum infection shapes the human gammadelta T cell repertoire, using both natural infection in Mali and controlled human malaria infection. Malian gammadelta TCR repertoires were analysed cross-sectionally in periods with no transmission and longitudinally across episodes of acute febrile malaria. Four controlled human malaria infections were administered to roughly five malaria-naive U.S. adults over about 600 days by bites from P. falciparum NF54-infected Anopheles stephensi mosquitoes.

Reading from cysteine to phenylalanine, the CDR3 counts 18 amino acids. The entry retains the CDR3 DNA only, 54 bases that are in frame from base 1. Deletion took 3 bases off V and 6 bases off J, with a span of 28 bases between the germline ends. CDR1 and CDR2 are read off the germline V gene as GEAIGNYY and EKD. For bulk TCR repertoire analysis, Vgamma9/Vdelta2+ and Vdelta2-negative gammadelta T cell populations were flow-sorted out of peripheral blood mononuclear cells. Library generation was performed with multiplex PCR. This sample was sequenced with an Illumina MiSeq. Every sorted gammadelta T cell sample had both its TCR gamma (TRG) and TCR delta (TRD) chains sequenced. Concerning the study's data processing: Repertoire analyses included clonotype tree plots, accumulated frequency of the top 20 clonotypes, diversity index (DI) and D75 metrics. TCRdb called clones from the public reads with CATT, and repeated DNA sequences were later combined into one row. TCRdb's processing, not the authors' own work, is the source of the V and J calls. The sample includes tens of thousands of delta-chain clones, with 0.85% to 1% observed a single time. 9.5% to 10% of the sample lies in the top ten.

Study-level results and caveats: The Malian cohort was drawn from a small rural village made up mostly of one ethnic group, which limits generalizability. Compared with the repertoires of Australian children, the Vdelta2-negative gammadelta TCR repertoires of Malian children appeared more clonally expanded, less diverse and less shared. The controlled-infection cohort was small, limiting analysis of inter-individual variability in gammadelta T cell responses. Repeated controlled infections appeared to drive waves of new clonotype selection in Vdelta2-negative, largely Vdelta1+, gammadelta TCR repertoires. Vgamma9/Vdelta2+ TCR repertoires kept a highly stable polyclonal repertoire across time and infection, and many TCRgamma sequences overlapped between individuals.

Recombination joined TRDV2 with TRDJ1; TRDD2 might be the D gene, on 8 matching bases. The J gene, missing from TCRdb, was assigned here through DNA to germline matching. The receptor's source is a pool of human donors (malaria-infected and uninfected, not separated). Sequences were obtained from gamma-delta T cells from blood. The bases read TGTGCCTGTGACCCGAGCCTTCCTAGCCGTGCTGGGGGCTATAAACTCATCTTT. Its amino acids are CACDPSLPSRAGGYKLIF.